One T cell receptor (beta chain) is described in this entry. These data originate in a study of blood T cell repertoires in COVID-19. On the study more broadly: The samples span acute and convalescent COVID-19 from the United States, Italy and Spain. From T cells, B-cell-depleted T cells, or PBMCs came the material, which was cDNA or gDNA.

Clinical history reported by participants formed the basis on which cohorts were assigned. The V and J ends lost 5 bases and 7 bases respectively, with 20 bases between them. The CDR3 is 15 amino acids. In germline, CDR1 is LGHDT, CDR2 YNNKEL (reference sequence). Produced via immunoSEQ multiplex PCR; TCRdb's table is partial and in-frame only. The repertoire holds a few hundred thousand clones, 70% to 90% seen once, with about 1.7% in the top ten. Sequenced: PBMCs or T cells enriched from blood (not recorded which). The clonotype originates from a woman aged 40-49 years who had recovered from COVID-19. V gene TRBV3-1 (or the pseudogene TRBV3-2) combines with J gene TRBJ1-1; D might be TRBD1 (6 bases). As DNA, the CDR3 is TGTGCCAGCAGCTTCCGGGACACTTCCCGGGGTGAAGCTTTCTTT. Amino acid sequence: CASSFRDTSRGEAFF.